One and the same sample provided the 10 T cell receptor beta chains below, sequenced in a study of identical twins. Each CDR3 protein gets one entry after TCRdb re-called the 5' RACE reads with MiXCR. This table holds hundreds of thousands of distinct CDR3 sequences, 12% found once. These data also formed part of another study, on yellow fever vaccine responses in identical twins.

Sequenced input: PBMCs. The receptors stem from a woman younger than 30 in good health.

This chain uses TRBV2 with TRBJ2-3; D is possibly TRBD2 (5 bases). The CDR3 sequence is 16 residues long. V lost 3 bases to trimming and J lost 3 bases, with 16 bases between them. Germline values: CDR1 SNHLY, CDR2 FYNNEI. Written as DNA, the CDR3 is TGTGCCAGCAGTGAGGGCGGGCTCAGAATAACAGATACGCAGTATTTT. It encodes CASSEGGLRITDTQYF.

The rearrangement links TRBV9 to TRBJ2-7; D gene uncertain. The CDR3 length is 15 residues. Germline V gives CDR1 SGDLS, CDR2 YYNGEE. V lost 0 bases to trimming and J lost 5 bases, with 15 bases between them. For the CDR3, the DNA is TGTGCCAGCAGCGTAGGGCACGTCGGGTCGAACGAGCAGTACTTC. This sequence encodes CASSVGHVGSNEQYF.

The chain carries TRBV27 and TRBJ1-2; 8 bases fit TRBD1. This CDR3 contains 16 residues. Germline V gives CDR1 MNHEY, CDR2 SMNVEV (reference sequence). The junction had 9 bases not matched to a gene; V was cut back by 0 bases and J by 6 bases. The CDR3 DNA reads as TGTGCCAGCAGTTTATCGTTTCAGGGGGCCCCCCATGGCTACACCTTC. Protein: CASSLSFQGAPHGYTF.

This clonotype was counted a few times. This rearrangement joins TRBV5-1 to TRBJ2-1, with 8 nucleotides matching TRBD1. This CDR3 spans 15 amino acids. V lost 4 bases and J lost 3; bases outside the gene matches: 6. Germline CDR1 is SGHRS and CDR2 is YFSETQ. The CDR3 region has the DNA TGCGCCAGCAGCCGCGGACAGGGTGTCTACAATGAGCAGTTCTTC. The encoded protein is CASSRGQGVYNEQFF.

There are a few counts of this clonotype. The chain carries TRBV11-2 and TRBJ1-3, with 9 bases identical to TRBD1. The CDR3 runs to 19 residues. Germline lookup yields CDR1 SGHAT and CDR2 FQNNGV. With 2 bases clipped from V and 2 bases from J, the junction kept 13 bases outside the gene matches. CDR3 nucleotides: TGTGCCAGCAGCTTATTACGCCGGGTCGGGACAGGGACTGGAAACACCATATATTTT. Translated, it gives CASSLLRRVGTGTGNTIYF.

The rearrangement links TRBV2 to TRBJ2-2; D remains unclear. The CDR3 has 14 residues. V was cut by 2 bases and J by 3 bases, with 7 bases left in between. Germline CDR1 and CDR2: SNHLY and FYNNEI. CDR3 protein: CASSESMDTGELFF. As DNA, the CDR3 is TGTGCCAGCAGTGAATCGATGGACACCGGGGAGCTGTTTTTT.

A few counts support this clonotype. This rearrangement joins TRBV5-1 to TRBJ1-1, with 7 bases aligning to TRBD1. The CDR3 spans 17 residues. Per germline, CDR1 SGHRS and CDR2 YFSETQ. With 0 bases clipped from V and 3 bases from J, the junction kept 11 bases outside the gene matches. The CDR3 nucleotides read TGCGCCAGCAGCTTGGGGGAACGACAGGGCGGAGACACTGAAGCTTTCTTT. Amino acid sequence: CASSLGERQGGDTEAFF.

This clonotype occurred a few times. V usage is TRBV5-8 and J usage is TRBJ1-5; 7 bases are shared with TRBD1. The CDR3 loop spans 15 amino acids. Trimming at V came to 3 bases and at J to 0 bases, leaving 3 bases not matched to a gene. Per germline, CDR1 SGHTS and CDR2 YDEGEE. The CDR3 loop reads CASSSRGASNQPQHF. The CDR3, as DNA: TGTGCCAGCAGCTCCAGGGGGGCTAGCAATCAGCCCCAGCATTTT.

This clonotype has just a few counts. This chain uses TRBV29-1 with TRBJ1-2; D may be TRBD1 (6 bases). The V end lost 2 bases, the J end lost 6 bases, and 10 bases lay between the germline ends. The CDR3 sequence is 12 residues long. The germline CDR1 and CDR2 sequences are SQVTM and ANQGSEA. The CDR3 here is CSVEQTGNGYTF. In nucleotides, the CDR3 is TGCAGCGTTGAACAGACAGGAAATGGCTACACCTTC.

The sample holds a few counts of this clonotype. The chain has TRBV11-3 and TRBJ2-2; D unclear. The CDR3 is 13 residues long. Germline lookup yields CDR1 SGHNT and CDR2 YENEEA. V was shortened by 6 bases and J by 3 bases, with 8 bases between the two germline ends. CDR3 coding DNA: TGTGCCAGCAGACAGACTTACACCGGGGAGCTGTTTTTT. Its protein product is CASRQTYTGELFF.